The 30 T cell receptor beta chains below were found in one sample sequenced in a study of blood T cell repertoires in COVID-19. Generated by immunoSEQ multiplex PCR, the TCRdb table keeps only in-frame clones and is missing some. This table holds 60,000 to 75,000 clones, around 83% found once. The sequencing sample was made of peripheral blood. Receptor source: a human donor in a cohort sampled during active COVID-19.

CDR3 amino acids: CAWSVQSDQPQHF. CDR3 nucleotides: TGTGCCTGGAGTGTTCAGAGCGATCAGCCCCAGCATTTT. The chain is built from TRBV30 and TRBJ1-5; unclear D gene. The V gene's germline CDR1 is GTSNPN and CDR2 SVGIG (reference sequence). This CDR3 has 13 residues. Trimming removed 0 bases from V and 5 bases from J, with 8 bases in between.

The sample holds one count of this clone. J is TRBJ2-2 and V is TRBV5-1; a weak D match, TRBD1 (6 bases). This CDR3 has 16 residues. In germline, CDR1 is SGHRS, CDR2 YFSETQ. V was shortened by 3 bases and J by 1 base, with 13 bases between the two germline ends. The CDR3 spells CASSSSGTRNTGELFF. The DNA of the CDR3 is TGCGCCAGCAGCTCATCCGGGACAAGGAACACCGGGGAGCTGTTTTTT.

The chain links TRBV18 to TRBJ2-1, with 11 bases aligning to TRBD2. The germline gives CDR1 KGHSH, CDR2 LQKENI. The ends lost 2 bases at V and 8 bases at J; junction bases unmatched: 14. The CDR3 sequence is 18 residues long. The DNA for the CDR3 is TGTGCCAGCTCACCATTTTTAACCGGGACTAGCGGTTTGGATGAGCAGTTCTTC. Its protein product is CASSPFLTGTSGLDEQFF.

This clone came up once. The chain uses TRBV29-1 and TRBJ1-1; D unresolved. The germline V gene has CDR1 SQVTM and CDR2 ANQGSEA. The V gene lost 4 bases and the J gene lost 1 base, with 4 bases spanning the gap. This CDR3 has 11 residues. The CDR3 sequence: CSVGQNTEAFF. The CDR3, as DNA: TGCAGCGTTGGACAGAACACTGAAGCTTTCTTT.

The gene calls are TRBV25-1 and TRBJ1-5, with a possible D match to TRBD1 (6 bases). The V and J ends lost 5 bases and 9 bases respectively, with 17 bases between them. CDR3 length: 14 amino acids. CDR1 MGHDK and CDR2 SYGVNS come from the germline V gene. The CDR3 DNA is TGTGCCAGCAGTTCGACGGGGAGCAGGGGGCCCCAGCATTTT. Protein product: CASSSTGSRGPQHF.

The chain recombines TRBV15 with TRBJ2-3; 7 bases map to TRBD1. Trimming removed 5 bases from V and 3 bases from J; junction bases left unmatched: 8. CDR3 size: 15 residues. CDR1 and CDR2 (germline): LNHNV, YYDKDF (reference sequence). This chain's CDR3 is CATSPGRGRTDTQYF. For the CDR3, the DNA is TGTGCCACCAGCCCCGGCAGGGGGAGAACAGATACGCAGTATTTT.

This clone came up once. The gene calls are TRBV2 and TRBJ1-1; D perhaps matches TRBD1 (6 bases). Trimming pared 7 bases from V and 5 bases from J, leaving 14 bases between. Germline CDR1 is SNHLY and CDR2 is FYNNEI. This CDR3 spans 13 amino acids. CDR3 nucleotides: TGTGCCAGCACCCGACAGGAAAGGACTGAAGCTTTCTTT. It codes for CASTRQERTEAFF.

In its sample, this clone was seen a few times. This chain joins TRBV30 and TRBJ1-6; D unresolved. The length of the CDR3 is 16 residues. V gave up 2 bases and J gave up 0 bases, with 11 bases separating them. Germline assignment: CDR1 GTSNPN and CDR2 SVGIG (reference sequence). The CDR3 coding sequence is TGTGCCTGGAGTCTGGCAGGCTTCTCCTATAATTCACCCCTCCACTTT. Encoded protein: CAWSLAGFSYNSPLHF. Looking up the rest from reference TRBV30 and TRBJ1-6 gives the full variable domain: SQTIHQWPATLVQPVGSPLSLECTVEGTSNPNLYWYRQAAGRGLQLLFYSVGIGQISSEVPQNLSASRPQDRQFILSSKKLLLSDSGFYLCAWSLAGFSYNSPLHFGNGTRLTVT.

V is TRBV14 and J is TRBJ2-3, with unresolved D. Germline-derived CDR1 and CDR2 are SGHDN and FVKESK. This CDR3 region has 15 residues. Trimming took off 1 base at V and 2 bases at J, with 10 bases between the two ends. CDR3 DNA sequence: TGTGCCAGCAGCCAAGCAAGCGTATCCACAGATACGCAGTATTTT. It encodes CASSQASVSTDTQYF.

The rearrangement links TRBV1 to TRBJ2-3; no check of the table's D call, TRBD2, against the DNA was made. TRBV1 has pseudogene status. The CDR3 length is 15 residues. CDR3 loop: CTSKAGSPSEDTQYF. The CDR3 nucleotides read TGCACCAGCAAGGCGGGGTCCCCTAGTGAAGATACGCAGTATTTT.

The V call is TRBV6-5, the J call TRBJ2-7; 9 bases agree with TRBD2. This CDR3 spans 14 amino acids. CDR1 and CDR2 (germline): MNHEY, SVGAGI. Trimming took 6 bases from V and 6 from J; bases not matched to a gene: 9. CDR3 DNA: TGTGCCAGCAGACATCCGACTAGCGGTGGCGAGCAGTACTTC. This sequence encodes CASRHPTSGGEQYF.

The chain recombines TRBV3-1 (or the pseudogene TRBV3-2) with TRBJ2-5, with TRBD2 identical over 10 bases. V shed 6 bases, J shed 1 base, and the junction held 14 bases outside the gene matches. The CDR3 totals 18 residues. From germline, CDR1 is LGHDT and CDR2 YNNKEL (reference sequence). The CDR3 region has the DNA TGTGCCAGCAGTGAAGCATGGGTAGCGGGAGGCCCCCAAGAGACCCAGTACTTC. Amino acid sequence: CASSEAWVAGGPQETQYF.

This chain joins TRBV11-2 and TRBJ1-1; D is perhaps TRBD1 (5 bases). CDR1 and CDR2 from the germline V gene are SGHAT and FQNNGV. The V gene lost 5 bases and the J gene lost 2 bases, with 18 bases spanning the gap. The CDR3 runs to 16 residues. The CDR3 sequence is CASSPREGRINTEAFF. The CDR3 DNA follows: TGTGCCAGCAGCCCCCGGGAGGGGAGGATAAACACTGAAGCTTTCTTT.

This chain uses TRBV7-6 with TRBJ1-4, with a weak D call TRBD1 (5 bases). CDR3 length: 14 residues. Looked up from germline, CDR1 is SGHVS and CDR2 is FNYEAQ. The germline V and J ends were trimmed by 5 bases and 3 bases, with 10 bases remaining between them. CDR3 sequence (DNA): TGTGCCAGCAGCACCGACAGCTCTAATGAAAAACTGTTTTTT. Its translation is CASSTDSSNEKLFF.

The chain recombines TRBV10-3 with TRBJ1-2; no firm D call. The CDR3 spans 13 residues. V lost 3 bases to trimming and J lost 0 bases, with 5 bases between them. Germline CDR1 is ENHRY and CDR2 is SYGVKD. The CDR3 sequence is CAISDGANYGYTF. In DNA form, the CDR3 reads TGTGCCATCAGTGATGGAGCTAACTATGGCTACACCTTC.

The V gene is TRBV4-2, the J gene TRBJ2-7, with TRBD1 matching 7 bases. Germline CDR1 reads LGHNA; CDR2 reads YNFKEQ. V lost 1 base, J lost 2 bases, and 5 bases stayed unmatched. This CDR3 contains 15 residues. The CDR3 loop is CASSQGQGQTYEQYF. In DNA form, the CDR3 reads TGTGCCAGCAGCCAAGGACAGGGTCAAACCTACGAGCAGTACTTC.

V gene TRBV7-3 combines with J gene TRBJ2-5; the D gene is possibly TRBD2 (5 bases). The germline V and J ends were trimmed by 6 bases and 4 bases, with 12 bases remaining between them. Germline values: CDR1 SGHTA, CDR2 FQGTGA. The CDR3 runs 13 residues. CDR3 nucleotides: TGTGCCAGCAGTCCGGACTTCGGAGAGACCCAGTACTTC. It is translated as CASSPDFGETQYF.

The table lists this clone with a few counts. The chain is built from TRBV3-1 (or the pseudogene TRBV3-2) and TRBJ1-2, with 9 bases identical to TRBD1. V shed 5 bases and J 4 bases; nucleotides not matched to a gene: 5. The CDR3 has 14 residues. Germline loops: CDR1 LGHDT, CDR2 YNNKEL (reference sequence). Here the CDR3 reads CASSEGQGSYGYTF. Here the CDR3 DNA reads TGTGCCAGCAGCGAGGGACAGGGATCCTATGGCTACACCTTC.

This clone was seen a single time. The J gene is TRBJ1-6, the V gene TRBV6-5; 8 bases match TRBD1. The CDR3 runs 15 residues. From germline, CDR1 is MNHEY and CDR2 SVGAGI. After removal of 6 bases from V and 10 bases from J, the junction contained 11 bases not matched to a gene. CDR3 sequence reads: CASRSGGTGRSPLHF. In nucleotides, the CDR3 is TGTGCCAGCAGGTCCGGGGGGACAGGCCGCTCACCCCTCCACTTT.

The chain is built from TRBV7-9 and TRBJ2-2, with D unclear. The CDR3 loop spans 15 amino acids. Per germline, CDR1 SEHNR and CDR2 FQNEAQ (reference sequence). Trimming removed 1 base from V and 4 bases from J, with 10 bases in between. DNA for the CDR3: TGTGCCAGCAGCTTAGTGTCTCCCTTCACCGGGGAGCTGTTTTTT. Protein product: CASSLVSPFTGELFF.

This sequence joins TRBV7-3 and TRBJ2-1, with 14 nucleotides matching TRBD2. CDR3 size: 14 residues. Germline V gene data show CDR1 as SGHTA and CDR2 as FQGTGA. The trim removed 5 bases at V and 9 bases at J, leaving 3 bases unmatched. The CDR3 DNA follows: TGTGCCAGCAGCGGGACTAGCGGGAGTACTGAGCAGTTCTTC. It encodes CASSGTSGSTEQFF. Drawing the rest from reference TRBV7-3 and TRBJ2-1, the complete variable domain is GAGVSQTPSNKVTEKGKYVELRCDPISGHTALYWYRQSLGQGPEFLIYFQGTGAADDSGLPNDRFFAVRPEGSVSTLKIQRTERGDSAVYLCASSGTSGSTEQFFGPGTRLTVL.

The chain combines TRBV18 with TRBJ2-7, with 9 bases fitting TRBD2. V lost 2 bases, J lost 7 bases, and 9 bases stayed unmatched. The CDR3 is 15 residues long. The germline gives CDR1 KGHSH, CDR2 LQKENI. The CDR3 loop is CASSPGLAGEGEQYF. The CDR3, as DNA: TGTGCCAGCTCACCAGGGTTAGCGGGAGAGGGAGAGCAGTACTTC.

DNA for the CDR3: TGTGCCAGTAGTAGGGAGGTGACTAATGAAAAACTGTTTTTT. This codes for CASSREVTNEKLFF. The chain has TRBV19 and TRBJ1-4; no reliable D call. The germline CDR1 and CDR2 sequences are LNHDA and SQIVND (reference sequence). The CDR3 length is 14 residues. V shed 4 bases and J shed 2 bases, with 8 bases lying between them.

The CDR3 sequence is CASSRQTGDSPLHF. CDR3 bases: TGTGCCAGTAGCCGACAGACAGGGGATTCACCCCTCCACTTT. The V and J genes are TRBV19 and TRBJ1-6, with 8 bases matching TRBD1. CDR3 size: 14 residues. Germline lookup yields CDR1 LNHDA and CDR2 SQIVND (reference sequence). J was trimmed by 8 bases and V by 6 bases; bases with no gene match: 6.

This clone has a handful of counts. The rearrangement uses TRBV12-2 and TRBJ2-7; the table's D call, TRBD1, has no DNA check behind it. TRBV12-2 is reported as a pseudogene. CDR3 size: 15 residues. CDR3 nucleotide sequence: TGTGCAAGTCGCTTGGGGCGGGACAGGGTCTACGAGCAGTACTTC. This codes for CASRLGRDRVYEQYF.

This clone was seen only a few times. The rearrangement uses TRBV18 and TRBJ2-1; 8 nucleotides match TRBD1. Per the germline V gene, CDR1 is KGHSH and CDR2 is LQKENI. V lost 2 bases, J lost 2 bases, and 14 bases stayed unmatched. The CDR3 contains 19 residues. CDR3 coding DNA: TGTGCCAGCTCACCAAAGGGACAGGTCCGAGCGGACACCTACAATGAGCAGTTCTTC. Translating gives CASSPKGQVRADTYNEQFF.

On this clone: At one boundary the junction diverges from the germline segment, which might be a read error. The CDR3 region has the DNA TGCAGTGCTAGAGATCGCGCTCGTTCGCTCTTC. Residues: CSARDRARSLF. The V and J genes are TRBV20-1 and TRBJ2-1; D unclear. There are 11 residues in the CDR3. Germline CDR1 reads DFQATT; CDR2 reads SNEGSKA (reference sequence).

The V and J genes are TRBV3-1 (or the pseudogene TRBV3-2) and TRBJ1-1; unclear D gene. Germline V gene data show CDR1 as LGHDT and CDR2 as YNNKEL (reference sequence). The CDR3 sequence is 12 residues long. V was trimmed by 3 bases and J by 10 bases, leaving 12 bases between them. This CDR3 reads CASSQVGRGAFF. The CDR3 nucleotides read TGTGCCAGCAGCCAGGTGGGTAGAGGAGCTTTCTTT.

This clone occurred once. The V and J genes are TRBV9 and TRBJ2-5; TRBD2 might be the D (5 bases). Germline CDR1 and CDR2: SGDLS and YYNGEE. The CDR3 spans 12 residues. The germline V and J ends were trimmed by 4 bases and 7 bases, with 11 bases remaining between them. The CDR3 protein is CASSHEAGTQYF. CDR3 nucleotide sequence: TGTGCCAGCAGCCACGAGGCGGGGACCCAGTACTTC.

The V and J genes are TRBV15 and TRBJ2-1; TRBD2 matches 11 bases. This CDR3 contains 17 residues. The ends lost 1 base at V and 6 bases at J; junction bases unmatched: 8. Per the germline V gene, CDR1 is LNHNV and CDR2 is YYDKDF (reference sequence). The chain's CDR3 is CATSRGASGRRRNEQFF. The DNA for the CDR3 is TGTGCCACCAGCAGAGGAGCTAGCGGGAGGCGGCGCAATGAGCAGTTCTTC.